Reported below is one T cell receptor beta chain. The antigen remains unidentified. The data are from a study of memory B cells and T cells in multiple sclerosis. The study, taken as a whole, reports: Compartments had unequal clone-set sizes, affecting shared clonotype counts.

Separate sequencing covered autoproliferating (CFSE-dim) and non-proliferating (CFSE-high) T cells from stimulus-free culture. Fewer than 55 million CFSE-labeled PBMCs were cultured around 7 days unstimulated, then replicate wells were pooled. CFSE at approximately 0.5 uM labeled the PBMCs, which were then cultured unstimulated. The length of the CDR3 is 14 residues. Germline V lookup: CDR1 SEHNR, CDR2 FQNEAQ (reference sequence). Trimming cost V 5 bases and J 2 bases; bases outside gene matches: 3. The method was immunoSEQ multiplex PCR; TCRdb's version includes in-frame clones alone and lacks a portion of them. The sample records roughly 45,000 clones, over 75% being singletons.

The receptor was isolated from a human donor with multiple sclerosis. Sequencing was carried out using PBMCs from blood kept in culture. V usage is TRBV7-9 and J usage is TRBJ2-5, with TRBD1 identical over 9 bases. The CDR3 bases are TGTGCCAGCAGCCCCGGGACAGGGCAAGAGACCCAGTACTTC. This encodes CASSPGTGQETQYF.